These 25 T cell receptor beta chains originate from one sample sequenced in a study of glioma-infiltrating T cells. Amplification of TCR alpha and beta CDR3 regions from RNA used iRepertoire nested multiplex PCR. TCRdb called the multiplex PCR reads again in MiXCR, with one record for every CDR3 protein. The table includes about 110,000 distinct CDR3 sequences, about 25% detected once. Sample: glioma tissue, nonneoplastic brain tissue, or PBMCs (not recorded which). The receptors originated from a human donor with low-grade glioma or glioblastoma, undergoing nonglioma brain surgery, or in good health (not recorded which).

The chain couples TRBV29-1 to TRBJ2-1; the match to TRBD2 covers 11 bases. Germline assignment: CDR1 SQVTM and CDR2 ANQGSEA. The CDR3 is 16 residues long. V lost 1 base and J lost 3; bases outside the gene matches: 5. CDR3 coding DNA: TGCAGCGTTGAAGGGACTAGCGGGCTTCTCTACAATGAGCAGTTCTTC. Amino acid sequence: CSVEGTSGLLYNEQFF.

This clonotype came up many times. The V gene is TRBV7-3, the J gene TRBJ1-1, with a weak D call TRBD1 (5 bases). Germline-derived CDR1 and CDR2 are SGHTA and FQGTGA. Trimming cost V 0 bases and J 4 bases, with 18 bases left between them. The CDR3 covers 17 residues. As DNA, the CDR3 is TGTGCCAGCAGCTTAACTGGGGCCAACCCTGGTATCACTGAAGCTTTCTTT. It translates to CASSLTGANPGITEAFF.

In its sample, this clonotype was seen many times. The chain combines TRBV20-1 with TRBJ2-7; 8 positions agree with TRBD1. The CDR3 spans 11 residues. Germline-derived CDR1 and CDR2 are DFQATT and SNEGSKA (reference sequence). CDR3 nucleotide sequence: TGCAGCTTTGACAGGGGCCACGAGCAGTACTTC. This encodes CSFDRGHEQYF.

Notes on this clonotype: One end of the junction is discordant with germline, which a read error may explain. The chain is built from TRBV9 and TRBJ1-1; D is ambiguous. The CDR3 loop spans 14 amino acids. Germline values: CDR1 SGDLS, CDR2 YYNGEE. The CDR3 DNA reads TGTGCCAGCAGCGCTCTATCGATGAACACTGAAGTTTTCTTT. It translates to CASSALSMNTEVFF.

A word on this clonotype: This sequence may be a read error, since a much larger clone differs from it by one base. The chain employs TRBV29-1 and TRBJ2-1; D might be TRBD1 (5 bases). Trimming cost V 5 bases and J 10 bases, with 12 bases left between them. Germline V gene lookup returns CDR1 SQVTM and CDR2 ANQGSEA. This CDR3 is built from 11 residues. The DNA for the CDR3 is TGCAGCGTTATGGAAAGGGGAGAGCAGTTCTTC. Translating it yields CSVMERGEQFF.

This clonotype showed up many times. This chain joins TRBV7-3 and TRBJ2-7; 7 nucleotides line up with TRBD2. The germline V gene has CDR1 SGHTA and CDR2 FQGTGA. The V segment lost 5 bases and the J segment 6 bases; nucleotides outside the gene matches: 7. This CDR3 comprises 13 residues. The CDR3 nucleotides are TGTGCCAGCAGCCCGGGACTATCTGGCGAGCAGTACTTC. Protein sequence: CASSPGLSGEQYF.

This clonotype was observed at least ten times. This rearrangement joins TRBV14 to TRBJ1-2, with 7 nucleotides matching TRBD1. The CDR3 spans 13 residues. V dropped 4 bases and J dropped 8; count of bases not matched to a gene: 7. Germline V gene data show CDR1 as SGHDN and CDR2 as FVKESK. CDR3 bases: TGTGCCAGCAGCCGACGCACAGGGGACGGCTACACCTTC. Its translation: CASSRRTGDGYTF. Supplemented by reference TRBV14 and TRBJ1-2, the full variable domain reads EAGVTQFPSHSVIEKGQTVTLRCDPISGHDNLYWYRRVMGKEIKFLLHFVKESKQDESGMPNNRFLAERTGGTYSTLKVQPAELEDSGVYFCASSRRTGDGYTFGSGTRLTVV.

A word on this clonotype: A much more abundant neighbour one base away suggests this may be a read error. The V call is TRBV4-1, the J call TRBJ1-1; D remains unclear. V was pared by 3 bases and J by 8 bases, with 19 bases between. The length of the CDR3 is 15 residues. Germline CDR1 reads MGHRA; CDR2 reads YSYEKL. The CDR3 region is CASSHAVSLSKEAFF. In DNA, the CDR3 is TGCGCCAGCAGCCATGCCGTGTCTCTATCAAAGGAAGCTTTCTTT.

This clonotype was observed a handful of times. This chain joins TRBV5-4 and TRBJ2-2; 8 bases are shared with TRBD2. CDR3 length equals 16 residues. The junction had 12 bases not matched to a gene; V was cut back by 4 bases and J by 7 bases. CDR1 and CDR2 (germline): SGHNT, YYREEE (reference sequence). CDR3 in amino acids: CASSPRGAGEFGELFF. The CDR3, as DNA: TGTGCCAGCAGCCCCCGGGGAGCGGGAGAATTCGGGGAGCTGTTTTTT.

The sample holds many counts of this clonotype. V and J are TRBV6-2 or TRBV6-3 and TRBJ1-2, with D maybe TRBD1 (6 bases). Germline CDR1 and CDR2: MNHEY and SVGEGT. This CDR3 contains 14 residues. With 5 bases removed from V and 6 bases from J, the gap between germline ends came to 16 bases. The DNA of the CDR3 is TGTGCCAGCAGTCCCAGACAGGAATGGCATGGCTACACCTTC. It yields the protein CASSPRQEWHGYTF.

Comment on this clonotype: A much larger clone differs by one base, so this may be a read error. This rearrangement joins TRBV5-1 to TRBJ2-1; possibly TRBD2 for D (5 bases). The germline V gene encodes CDR1 SGHRS and CDR2 YFSETQ. CDR3 length: 16 residues. The V end was cut by 3 bases, the J end by 2 bases, with 15 bases between. This CDR3 reads CASSSSGSSTYNEQFF. Here the CDR3 DNA reads TGCGCCAGCAGCTCCAGCGGTTCGAGCACCTACAATGAGCAGTTCTTC.

There are many counts of this clonotype. The rearrangement uses TRBV20-1 and TRBJ2-5, with 9 bases fitting TRBD2. The CDR3 spans 14 residues. The V gene's germline CDR1 is DFQATT and CDR2 SNEGSKA (reference sequence). With V trimmed by 5 bases and J by 2 bases, 6 bases remained unmatched. CDR3 region: CSARPLAGQETQYF. CDR3 bases: TGCAGTGCTCGCCCGCTAGCGGGACAAGAGACCCAGTACTTC.

With respect to this clonotype: A much larger clone differs by one base, so this may be a read error. This chain connects TRBV7-2 to TRBJ2-7; D unresolved. This CDR3 has 14 amino acids. Germline CDR1 and CDR2: SGHTA and FQGNSA. The CDR3 nucleotides read TGCGCCAGCAGCCCTCGATCCTCCTACGGCGAGCAGTACTTC. Translated, it gives CASSPRSSYGEQYF.

In this sample, this clonotype turned up many times. The rearrangement uses TRBV18 and TRBJ2-7; 11 nucleotides agree with TRBD2. CDR1 KGHSH and CDR2 LQKENI come from the germline V gene. J gave up 4 bases and V 3 bases, and 5 bases lay outside the gene matches. The CDR3 has 15 amino acids. DNA of the CDR3: TGTGCCAGCTCACCTGCCGGGACTAGCGGTTACGAGCAGTACTTC. It encodes CASSPAGTSGYEQYF.

The sample holds many counts of this clonotype. This chain links TRBV20-1 with TRBJ1-1; D unresolved. The CDR3 is made up of 14 amino acids. V dropped 2 bases and J dropped 4 bases, with 14 bases sitting between them. CDR1 and CDR2 from the germline V gene are DFQATT and SNEGSKA (reference sequence). The CDR3 DNA sequence: TGCAGTGCTAGAAAGCAGGCCCTGATCACTGAAGCTTTCTTT. Translated, it gives CSARKQALITEAFF.

This clonotype was seen a handful of times. V gene TRBV6-4 combines with J gene TRBJ2-2, with 8 bases aligning to TRBD2. There are 14 residues in the CDR3. Losses at the gene ends were 4 bases for V and 4 bases for J; bases not matched to a gene: 2. Germline V lookup: CDR1 MRHNA, CDR2 SNTAGT. CDR3 nucleotides: TGTGCCAGCAGTGTGGCGGGGGGCACCGGGGAGCTGTTTTTT. It specifies CASSVAGGTGELFF.

This clonotype was found many times. V usage is TRBV29-1 and J usage is TRBJ2-1, with unresolved D. CDR3 length equals 12 residues. Germline V gives CDR1 SQVTM, CDR2 ANQGSEA. V shed 4 bases and J shed 6 bases, with 10 bases lying between them. CDR3 in DNA: TGCAGCGTTGTAGAACCTCCCAATGAGCAGTTCTTC. Its protein is CSVVEPPNEQFF.

The chain recombines TRBV29-1 with TRBJ1-1; TRBD1 matches 8 bases. V shed 7 bases and J 1 base; nucleotides not matched to a gene: 5. The CDR3 is 13 amino acids. From germline, CDR1 is SQVTM and CDR2 ANQGSEA. Here the CDR3 reads CSADRAWNTEAFF. Here the CDR3 DNA reads TGCAGCGCGGACAGGGCTTGGAACACTGAAGCTTTCTTT.

This clonotype was picked up many times. This chain joins TRBV19 and TRBJ1-5, with D unresolved. The germline V gene encodes CDR1 LNHDA and CDR2 SQIVND (reference sequence). Trimming removed 10 bases at V and 1 base at J, with 14 bases between. The CDR3 is 14 residues long. The CDR3 protein is CATLPQKSNQPQHF. CDR3 bases: TGTGCCACCTTACCCCAAAAGAGCAATCAGCCCCAGCATTTT.

There are many counts of this clonotype. V and J are TRBV7-2 and TRBJ2-5; D remains ambiguous. CDR1 is SGHTA, CDR2 FQGNSA, per germline. Trimming removed 2 bases from V and 1 base from J, with 11 bases in between. CDR3 size: 15 residues. This CDR3 reads CASSLHGLRQETQYF. CDR3 in DNA: TGTGCCAGCAGCTTACATGGTCTCCGCCAAGAGACCCAGTACTTC.

This clonotype showed up many times. DNA for the CDR3: TGTGCCAGCAGCCGCCTAGCGGGAGAGATAGATACGCAGTATTTT. Protein sequence: CASSRLAGEIDTQYF. The genes are TRBV7-9 and TRBJ2-3, with 10 bases matching TRBD2. The CDR3 extends over 15 amino acids. Per the germline V gene, CDR1 is SEHNR and CDR2 is FQNEAQ (reference sequence). Unmatched junction bases numbered 7, after V lost 5 bases and J lost 5 bases.

This clonotype was seen more than once but under ten times. The V call is TRBV5-4, the J call TRBJ1-4; tentative D call: TRBD1 (5 bases). There are 16 residues in the CDR3. Deletions cut 0 bases from V and 0 bases from J, with 9 bases between. Per germline, CDR1 SGHNT and CDR2 YYREEE (reference sequence). CDR3 in DNA: TGTGCCAGCAGCTTGGAGGGACCGACAACTAATGAAAAACTGTTTTTT. Residues: CASSLEGPTTNEKLFF.

This clonotype was recorded once. A read error may explain this, as a much larger clone is one base away. The conserved phenylalanine or tryptophan normally closing the CDR3 is absent here, so this likely arose from a read error. The chain carries TRBV7-2 and TRBJ1-2, with unresolved D. The CDR3 is 12 residues long. CDR1 and CDR2 from the germline V gene are SGHTA and FQGNSA. Trimming removed 7 bases at V and 4 bases at J, with 10 bases between. The CDR3 DNA sequence: TGTGCCAGCACGGCCCTCGGCTATGGCTACACCCTC. Translated, it gives CASTALGYGYTL.

This clonotype was counted at least ten times. V and J are TRBV19 and TRBJ2-1; D not certain. This CDR3 comprises 13 residues. CDR1 LNHDA and CDR2 SQIVND come from the germline V gene (reference sequence). Deletions cut 8 bases from V and 5 bases from J, with 13 bases between. The CDR3 nucleotides are TGTGCCAGTCTCGGGCCCCTCCACAATGAGCAGTTCTTC. It yields the protein CASLGPLHNEQFF.

This clonotype appeared many times. This sequence joins TRBV7-2 and TRBJ2-5, with D tentatively TRBD1 (5 bases). This CDR3 has 15 amino acids. V lost 1 base, J lost 2 bases, and 11 bases lay in between. Germline values: CDR1 SGHTA, CDR2 FQGNSA. Written as DNA, the CDR3 is TGTGCCAGCAGCTTAGGGTCAGGGTCTCAAGAGACCCAGTACTTC. Translated, it gives CASSLGSGSQETQYF.